This TCR beta chain appears in the sequencing data of a study of blood T cell repertoires in COVID-19. The table lists this clone with a few counts. Germline V gene lookup returns CDR1 SGHDT and CDR2 YYEEEE. The CDR3 sequence is 15 residues long. The V segment lost 3 bases and the J segment 6 bases; nucleotides outside the gene matches: 10. Sequencing used immunoSEQ multiplex PCR; TCRdb keeps in-frame clones, though not all of them. The data show 180,000 or so clones, with about 86% seen just once and approximately 3.3% held by the top ten. The J gene is TRBJ2-3, the V gene TRBV5-6; 7 bases map to TRBD1. The sequencing input was peripheral blood. The TCR originated in a man between 18 and 35 years old with active or convalescent COVID-19. As DNA, the CDR3 is TGTGCCAGCAGCTGGGAGACAGGGCCCGACGATACGCAGTATTTT. This translates into CASSWETGPDDTQYF.